These T cell receptor beta chains were read from a single sample in a study of cytomegalovirus exposure and HLA in healthy donors. Profiling relied on immunoSEQ multiplex PCR, and the TCRdb table lists in-frame clones only, not all of them. The sample lists roughly 86,000 clones, under 85% seen once, with about 7% in the top ten. Input material: PBMCs. These TCRs come from a man aged 45-65 years in good health and CMV-seropositive. The conserved cysteine and the conserved F or W are not part of the CDR3 here. Each record gives: J gene, D gene, V gene, CDR3 protein. D genes are given only for firm matches.

TRBJ1-1 | - | TRBV6-1 | ASSEARDRGAEAF
TRBJ2-1 | - | TRBV7-2 | ASSLNKQF
TRBJ1-6 | - | TRBV10-3 | AISYGGENNSPLH
TRBJ2-1 | TRBD1 | TRBV5-1 | ASRRQGASYNEQF
TRBJ1-2 | - | TRBV2 | ASITIGGADYT
TRBJ2-2 | TRBD2 | TRBV25-1 | ASRTSGPGELF
TRBJ2-5 | TRBD2 | TRBV5-1 | ASRLTSGGETQY
TRBJ1-4 | TRBD1 | TRBV4-1 | ASSQFPGQGNEKLF
TRBJ1-1 | - | TRBV5-4 | ASSLRGAVEAF
TRBJ2-6 | TRBD2 | TRBV5-1 | ASSFSGGAIFTGANVLT
TRBJ1-4 | TRBD1 | TRBV5-4 | ASKRGQVTNEKLF
TRBJ2-1 | TRBD1 | TRBV7-6 | ASSLATGVEQF
TRBJ2-1 | - | TRBV6-1 | ASSVSGNNEQF
TRBJ2-7 | - | TRBV30 | AWALRGAYEQY
TRBJ1-3 | TRBD1 | TRBV6-1 | ASSETGTGFSGNTIY
TRBJ2-7 | TRBD2 | TRBV13 | ASNRGRAPFYEQY
TRBJ1-1 | - | TRBV5-1 | ASSFFNGDTEAF
TRBJ1-2 | - | TRBV30 | AWMRGDRLNYGYT
TRBJ2-5 | - | TRBV5-1 | ASSLDGQRQETQY
TRBJ2-2 | TRBD2 | TRBV27 | ASTLLAPNTGELF
TRBJ1-2 | - | TRBV19 | ASSIGRDYGYT
TRBJ1-1 | - | TRBV18 | ASSSSGGGTEAF
TRBJ1-6 | - | TRBV9 | ASSVSHNNSPLH
TRBJ1-4 | TRBD1 | TRBV4-1 | ASSRTTGANEKLF
TRBJ2-2 | TRBD1 | TRBV2 | ASRSGQGVGELF